The clone carrying this T cell receptor beta chain was detected only a few times. Other nucleotide sequences from this sample produce the same CDR3. This sample is drawn from a study of OX40 agonist ivuxolimab in advanced cancers. TCRdb's copy holds only in-frame clones and misses some; the assay was immunoSEQ multiplex PCR. Of about 69,000 clones in the sample, 75% to 90% were seen once. Per germline, CDR1 SGDLS and CDR2 YYNGEE. Trimming shortened V by 2 bases and J by 4 bases, and 7 bases separated the two germline ends. The CDR3 length is 12 residues. The V gene is TRBV9, the J gene TRBJ2-7; D gene ambiguous. This clonotype was sampled from an adult with an advanced solid tumor such as melanoma, head and neck, liver or kidney cancer. Sequencing was performed on CD4+ or CD8+ T cells sorted from blood, taken in a trial of the OX40 agonist ivuxolimab. The CDR3 here is CASSVDGYEQYF. The CDR3 DNA is TGTGCCAGCAGCGTGGACGGTTACGAGCAGTACTTC.